This T cell receptor (beta chain) was identified in a study of shared clonotypes between healthy human individuals. Sequenced by immunoSEQ multiplex PCR; TCRdb stores in-frame clones only, minus some. The sample consists of about 1.5 million clones, approximately 98% of them appearing once. Looked up from germline, CDR1 is LGHNA and CDR2 is YSLEER. V lost 0 bases to trimming and J lost 0 bases, with 18 bases between them. The CDR3 runs 19 residues. The J gene is TRBJ1-5, the V gene TRBV4-3, with a weak D call TRBD1 (5 bases). Sequenced input: naive CD4+ T cells sorted from blood. The sample's subset: CD45RA+ positively selected. The clonotype comes from a young man in good health. The CDR3 nucleotides are TGCGCCAGCAGCCAAGATCGATCTAGAGACAGAAATAGCAATCAGCCCCAGCATTTT. As protein: CASSQDRSRDRNSNQPQHF.